Following are 13 T cell receptor beta chains from one sample sequenced in a study of shared clonotypes between healthy human individuals. As defined, naive CD8 cells were CD45RO-negative and positively selected for CCR7, with terminally differentiated effector memory CD45RA+ cells excluded. Profiled with immunoSEQ multiplex PCR; TCRdb holds only in-frame clones, not every one. The sample holds millions of clones, roughly 94% seen once. Sequenced input: naive CD8+ T cells sorted from blood. These receptors were obtained from a man aged 18 to 35 in good health.

This clone was seen only once. The chain uses TRBV4-1 and TRBJ2-3; 12 bases agree with TRBD2. The CDR3 sequence is 20 residues long. The J segment lost 2 bases and the V segment lost 1 base, leaving 13 bases of the junction unmatched. Germline assignment: CDR1 MGHRA and CDR2 YSYEKL. CDR3 amino acids: CASSQVLLAGGQSNTDTQYF. CDR3 in DNA: TGCGCCAGCAGCCAAGTCCTCCTAGCGGGGGGGCAGTCGAACACAGATACGCAGTATTTT.

The CDR3 sequence: CASSSRDRHEKLFF. The CDR3 DNA reads TGTGCCAGCAGCTCCCGGGACAGACATGAAAAACTGTTTTTT. This chain links TRBV7-9 with TRBJ1-4, with TRBD1 matching over 7 bases. The V gene's germline CDR1 is SEHNR and CDR2 FQNEAQ (reference sequence). The V segment lost 4 bases and the J segment 6 bases; nucleotides outside the gene matches: 5. The CDR3 has 14 amino acids. Variable domain in full (rest from reference TRBV7-9 and TRBJ1-4): DTGVSQNPRHKITKRGQNVTFRCDPISEHNRLYWYRQTLGQGPEFLTYFQNEAQLEKSRLLSDRFSAERPKGSFSTLEIQRTEQGDSAMYLCASSSRDRHEKLFFGSGTQLSVL.

The CDR3 nucleotides are TGCGCCAGCAGCCAAGAAGTTGCGAGCAACAATGAGCAGTTCTTC. This gives the protein CASSQEVASNNEQFF. J is TRBJ2-1 and V is TRBV4-1; D unclear. CDR1 MGHRA and CDR2 YSYEKL come from the germline V gene. The CDR3 loop spans 15 amino acids. V dropped 0 bases and J dropped 5 bases, with 11 bases sitting between them.

V and J are TRBV10-2 and TRBJ2-3, with D unclear. Trimming left V 3 bases short and J 4 bases short, with 5 bases between. The CDR3 extends over 12 amino acids. Germline CDR1 WSHSY, CDR2 SAAADI. The CDR3 nucleotides are TGCGCCAGCAGTGACTACGCAGATACGCAGTATTTT. Translation: CASSDYADTQYF.

Note on this clone: At the DNA level, this CDR3 is encoded by other sequences in the same sample as well. The V call is TRBV27, the J call TRBJ2-7; possible D gene TRBD1, 6 bases. V was pared by 5 bases and J by 0 bases, with 17 bases between. Germline assignment: CDR1 MNHEY and CDR2 SMNVEV (reference sequence). This CDR3 has 16 residues. CDR3: CASSPSAGERSYEQYF. The CDR3 DNA sequence: TGTGCCAGCAGTCCTTCCGCAGGGGAGCGCTCCTACGAGCAGTACTTC.

J is TRBJ2-7 and V is TRBV9; the D gene is possibly TRBD1 (6 bases). Trimming stripped 0 bases from V and 3 bases from J, with 13 bases between. Germline V gives CDR1 SGDLS, CDR2 YYNGEE. The CDR3 length is 15 residues. The CDR3 DNA is TGTGCCAGCAGCGTAGAATCAGGGGCCCTCTACGAGCAGTACTTC. This codes for CASSVESGALYEQYF.

As to this clone: The sample holds other DNA sequences that translate to the same CDR3. V usage is TRBV27 and J usage is TRBJ2-1, with D hard to call. CDR1 and CDR2 (germline): MNHEY, SMNVEV (reference sequence). This CDR3 region has 11 residues. Trimming took 5 bases from V and 6 from J, leaving 5 bases between them. CDR3 in DNA: TGTGCCAGCAGTAGAGGCAATGAGCAGTTCTTC. Its protein is CASSRGNEQFF.

CDR3 in DNA: TGTGCCAGCAGTCCACAGGGACCGCCCGGGGACGAGCAGTACTTC. This translates into CASSPQGPPGDEQYF. The chain combines TRBV27 with TRBJ2-7, with D tentatively TRBD1 (6 bases). The CDR3 length is 15 residues. The ends were cut back, 5 bases at V and 5 bases at J, with 19 bases in the middle. CDR1 and CDR2 from the germline V gene are MNHEY and SMNVEV (reference sequence).

The J gene is TRBJ2-3, the V gene TRBV7-9; a weak D match, TRBD1 (7 bases). This CDR3 contains 15 residues. The germline CDR1 and CDR2 sequences are SEHNR and FQNEAQ (reference sequence). Trimming left V 4 bases short and J 4 bases short, with 15 bases between. DNA of the CDR3: TGTGCCAGCAGCTCCGCGGAGGGGGCGGCAGATACGCAGTATTTT. Translating gives CASSSAEGAADTQYF.

V gene TRBV19 combines with J gene TRBJ2-7, with 9 bases aligning to TRBD2. The CDR3 is 14 amino acids. V lost 8 bases to trimming and J lost 2 bases; unmatched junction nucleotides: 7. CDR1 is LNHDA, CDR2 SQIVND, per germline (reference sequence). In DNA, the CDR3 is TGTGCCAGTGCGTCGGGACTAGCCGCCTACGAGCAGTACTTC. This encodes CASASGLAAYEQYF. Full variable domain (remainder filled in from reference TRBV19 and TRBJ2-7): DGGITQSPKYLFRKEGQNVTLSCEQNLNHDAMYWYRQDPGQGLRLIYYSQIVNDFQKGDIAEGYSVSREKKESFPLTVTSAQKNPTAFYLCASASGLAAYEQYFGPGTRLTVT.

This chain joins TRBV21-1 and TRBJ2-7; TRBD2, as called in the table, went unchecked against the DNA. TRBV21-1 is designated a pseudogene. CDR3 length: 17 amino acids. The DNA for the CDR3 is TGTGCCAGCAGCAAGCCTAGCGGGAGCCTCTCGCTATACGAGCAGTACTTC. Translation gives CASSKPSGSLSLYEQYF.

The rearrangement joins TRBV7-8 to TRBJ2-7; D is tentatively TRBD1 or TRBD2 (5 bases each). Trimming took off 2 bases at V and 5 bases at J, with 19 bases between the two ends. CDR3 length: 16 amino acids. Germline lookup yields CDR1 SGHVS and CDR2 FQNEAQ. CDR3 coding DNA: TGTGCCAGCAGCTTATCAGTAGCAGGGAACGGGGACGAGCAGTACTTC. As protein: CASSLSVAGNGDEQYF.

The J gene is TRBJ2-2, the V gene TRBV14; no clear D. Germline values: CDR1 SGHDN, CDR2 FVKESK. Deletions cut 1 base from V and 6 bases from J, with 6 bases between. CDR3 length: 13 amino acids. The CDR3 nucleotides read TGTGCCAGCAGCCAAGTTTTACCCGGGGAGCTGTTTTTT. Translated: CASSQVLPGELFF.